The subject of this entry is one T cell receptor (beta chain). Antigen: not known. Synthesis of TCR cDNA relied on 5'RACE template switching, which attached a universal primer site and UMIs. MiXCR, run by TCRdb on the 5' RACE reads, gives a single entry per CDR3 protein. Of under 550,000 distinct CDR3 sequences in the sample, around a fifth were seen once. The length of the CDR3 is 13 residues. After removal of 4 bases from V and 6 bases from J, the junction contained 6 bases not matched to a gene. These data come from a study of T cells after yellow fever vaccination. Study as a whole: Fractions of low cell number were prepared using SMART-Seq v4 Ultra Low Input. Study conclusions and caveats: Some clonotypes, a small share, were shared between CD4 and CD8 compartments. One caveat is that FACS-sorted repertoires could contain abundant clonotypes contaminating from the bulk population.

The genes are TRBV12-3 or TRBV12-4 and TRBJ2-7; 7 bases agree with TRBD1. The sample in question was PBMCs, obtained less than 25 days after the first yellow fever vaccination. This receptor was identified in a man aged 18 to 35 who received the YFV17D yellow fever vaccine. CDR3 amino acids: CASSSGQMSEQYF. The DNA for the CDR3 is TGTGCCAGCAGTTCGGGACAGATGAGCGAGCAGTACTTC.